This entry lists 22 T cell receptor beta chains sequenced from one sample in a study of T-cell reconstitution after alpha-beta-depleted transplantation in children. Using unique molecular identifiers, the investigators prepared the TCRbeta library. TCRdb redid the calling of the PCR reads with MiXCR, one entry per CDR3 protein. The sample holds hundreds of thousands of distinct CDR3 sequences, roughly 13% seen once. Source: PBMCs, taken before TCRalphabeta/CD19-depleted stem cell transplant. The receptors were gathered from a girl aged 2-9 years with congenital amegakaryocytic thrombocytopenia, due to receive a stem cell transplant.

V is TRBV11-2 and J is TRBJ2-2; tentatively, D is TRBD2 (5 bases). Germline V gives CDR1 SGHAT, CDR2 FQNNGV. The CDR3 length is 20 residues. With 2 bases removed from V and 4 bases from J, the gap between germline ends came to 26 bases. CDR3 sequence (DNA): TGTGCCAGCAGCTTACTCTTCGGCGGCGTCGGGGAATCGAGCACCGGGGAGCTGTTTTTT. It yields the protein CASSLLFGGVGESSTGELFF.

Notes on this clonotype: A read error is possible here, since a much larger clone lies one base away. V usage is TRBV7-2 and J usage is TRBJ2-4; D may be TRBD2 (5 bases). This CDR3 has 15 amino acids. CDR1 is SGHTA and CDR2 is FQGNSA in the germline V gene. The V end was cut by 1 base, the J end by 4 bases, with 11 bases between. CDR3 sequence reads: CASSLDGRGKNIQYF. The CDR3 DNA is TGTGCCAGCAGCTTAGACGGACGGGGAAAAAACATTCAGTACTTC.

This clonotype was observed a few times. The chain's CDR3 is CASSLFLLASYGYTF. CDR3 in DNA: TGCGCCAGCAGCTTGTTTCTGTTGGCTTCCTATGGCTACACCTTC. This chain joins TRBV5-1 and TRBJ1-2; no reliable D call. This CDR3 contains 15 residues. Germline V gene lookup returns CDR1 SGHRS and CDR2 YFSETQ. The V and J ends lost 1 base and 4 bases respectively, with 14 bases between them.

This clonotype was counted a few times. The rearrangement joins TRBV5-1 to TRBJ2-7, with TRBD2 matching over 7 bases. Germline lookup yields CDR1 SGHRS and CDR2 YFSETQ. The J segment lost 4 bases and the V segment lost 4 bases, leaving 11 bases of the junction unmatched. The CDR3 has 15 residues. The CDR3 DNA is TGCGCCAGCAGCCCCCCCAGCGGGACGGTTTACGAGCAGTACTTC. It is translated as CASSPPSGTVYEQYF.

A remark on this clonotype: With a much larger clone just one base away, this may be a read error. The chain uses TRBV11-2 and TRBJ2-7, with 10 positions matching TRBD2. The CDR3 contains 14 residues. Germline values: CDR1 SGHAT, CDR2 FQNNGV. This CDR3 reads CASSLAGAAYEQHF. The CDR3 bases are TGTGCCAGCAGCCTAGCGGGAGCTGCCTACGAGCAGCACTTC.

This clonotype was observed a single time. The chain employs TRBV20-1 and TRBJ2-5; D uncertain. The CDR3 is made up of 12 amino acids. V was shortened by 5 bases and J by 5 bases, with 12 bases between the two germline ends. Germline values: CDR1 DFQATT, CDR2 SNEGSKA (reference sequence). The CDR3 bases are TGCAGTGCTCAAGGCCGAGAGGAGACCCAGTACTTC. This translates into CSAQGREETQYF.

This clonotype has at least ten counts. V is TRBV7-4 and J is TRBJ2-7; 10 nucleotides agree with TRBD2. V dropped 5 bases and J dropped 2; count of bases not matched to a gene: 12. The CDR3 totals 17 residues. Germline V gives CDR1 SGHVT, CDR2 SQSDAQ. The CDR3 loop reads CASSGTKLAGKTYEQYF. Written as DNA, the CDR3 is TGTGCCAGCAGCGGAACGAAACTAGCGGGGAAGACCTACGAGCAGTACTTC.

This clonotype has more than one count but fewer than ten. The chain is built from TRBV11-2 and TRBJ2-3, with D tentatively TRBD1 or TRBD2 (5 bases each). Looked up from germline, CDR1 is SGHAT and CDR2 is FQNNGV. V was trimmed by 5 bases and J by 2 bases, leaving 14 bases between them. This CDR3 contains 15 residues. The CDR3 sequence: CASSDPTGTTDTQYF. The CDR3 DNA reads TGTGCCAGCAGCGACCCCACCGGGACCACAGATACGCAGTATTTT.

The chain carries TRBV28 and TRBJ2-1; D gene uncertain. Germline V CDR1 and CDR2: MDHEN, SYDVKM. CDR3 length: 12 residues. With 4 bases removed from V and 14 bases from J, the gap between germline ends came to 15 bases. CDR3 sequence (DNA): TGTGCCAGCAGTTCCTCCCAAATCCGGGAGTTCTTC. Its protein is CASSSSQIREFF. The variable domain in full, with the rest retrieved from reference TRBV28 and TRBJ2-1, is DVKVTQSSRYLVKRTGEKVFLECVQDMDHENMFWYRQDPGLGLRLIYFSYDVKMKEKGDIPEGYSVSREKKERFSLILESASTNQTSMYLCASSSSQIREFFGPGTRLTVL.

This clonotype appeared many times. The rearrangement joins TRBV12-3 or TRBV12-4 to TRBJ2-4; D unresolved. The length of the CDR3 is 12 residues. The V and J ends lost 7 bases and 7 bases respectively, with 11 bases between them. The CDR3 protein is CASTGLFNIQYF. The CDR3 nucleotides are TGTGCCAGCACCGGTTTGTTTAACATTCAGTACTTC.

In its sample, this clonotype was seen a few times. The V call is TRBV5-1, the J call TRBJ2-3; 8 bases match TRBD2. CDR3 length equals 14 residues. Germline-derived CDR1 and CDR2 are SGHRS and YFSETQ. J gave up 6 bases and V 3 bases, and 6 bases lay outside the gene matches. CDR3 protein: CASSSGLGGDTQYF. Here the CDR3 DNA reads TGCGCCAGCAGCTCGGGACTAGGTGGGGATACGCAGTATTTT.

The sample holds many counts of this clonotype. The CDR3 DNA follows: TGCAGTGCTAGAGATCCGACCGGCCCCAGGGATAGCGGGATGGCAGATACGCAGTATTTT. Its protein product is CSARDPTGPRDSGMADTQYF. The gene calls are TRBV20-1 and TRBJ2-3; TRBD2 agrees at 8 bases. Per germline, CDR1 DFQATT and CDR2 SNEGSKA (reference sequence). Trimming removed 0 bases from V and 4 bases from J; junction bases left unmatched: 21. CDR3 length: 20 residues.

This clonotype turned up a few times. The V call is TRBV4-1, the J call TRBJ2-4; 7 bases match TRBD2. The CDR3 has 16 residues. The V gene's germline CDR1 is MGHRA and CDR2 YSYEKL. V lost 0 bases, J lost 4 bases, and 6 bases stayed unmatched. The CDR3 sequence: CASSQEGGLGKNIQYF. DNA for the CDR3: TGCGCCAGCAGCCAAGAGGGAGGACTAGGGAAAAACATTCAGTACTTC.

In this sample, this clonotype turned up many times. The rearrangement joins TRBV6-5 to TRBJ2-7; TRBD2 aligns across 9 bases. This CDR3 has 17 residues. Germline V CDR1 and CDR2: MNHEY, SVGAGI. V shed 0 bases, J shed 0 bases, and the junction held 6 bases outside the gene matches. CDR3 nucleotide sequence: TGTGCCAGCAGTTACTCGGTGACTAGCGGACTCTCCTACGAGCAGTACTTC. Its protein product is CASSYSVTSGLSYEQYF.

This clonotype was seen ten or more times. The chain has TRBV29-1 and TRBJ2-7; no clear D. Trimming took off 6 bases at V and 4 bases at J, with 10 bases between the two ends. Germline values: CDR1 SQVTM, CDR2 ANQGSEA. The CDR3 totals 11 residues. CDR3 coding DNA: TGCAGCGTCGAGACTCGGTACGAGCAGTACTTC. Amino acid sequence: CSVETRYEQYF.

This clonotype was observed a handful of times. V usage is TRBV5-6 and J usage is TRBJ1-1; no reliable D call. V shed 2 bases and J shed 7 bases, with 21 bases lying between them. The germline CDR1 and CDR2 sequences are SGHDT and YYEEEE. The CDR3 spans 16 residues. CDR3 DNA: TGTGCCAGCAGCTTTCCCCCGGGCCGCGATGTGATTGAAGCTTTCTTT. Translating it yields CASSFPPGRDVIEAFF.

This chain connects TRBV7-6 to TRBJ1-1, with unresolved D. The V gene lost 2 bases and the J gene lost 1 base, with 11 bases spanning the gap. The germline CDR1 and CDR2 sequences are SGHVS and FNYEAQ. The CDR3 spans 15 residues. CDR3 residues: CASSLIVAENTEAFF. In DNA, the CDR3 is TGTGCCAGCAGCTTAATCGTGGCAGAGAACACTGAAGCTTTCTTT.

V and J are TRBV9 and TRBJ2-2; D unresolved. The CDR3 is 13 residues long. With 3 bases removed from V and 3 bases from J, the gap between germline ends came to 6 bases. CDR1 and CDR2 from the germline V gene are SGDLS and YYNGEE. Here the CDR3 DNA reads TGTGCCAGCAGCGAGCAGTACACCGGGGAGCTGTTTTTT. It translates to CASSEQYTGELFF.

This chain joins TRBV14 and TRBJ2-2, with D possibly being TRBD1 (6 bases). The CDR3 is 15 amino acids. Germline CDR1 reads SGHDN; CDR2 reads FVKESK. Trimming shortened V by 1 base and J by 6 bases, and 12 bases separated the two germline ends. CDR3 region: CASSQGGGPAGELFF. In DNA form, the CDR3 reads TGTGCCAGCAGCCAAGGAGGGGGACCGGCCGGGGAGCTGTTTTTT.

This clonotype occurred many times. The rearrangement joins TRBV5-1 to TRBJ1-4; D remains unclear. The germline V and J ends were trimmed by 3 bases and 8 bases, with 11 bases remaining between them. CDR1 and CDR2 (germline): SGHRS, YFSETQ. This CDR3 is 13 amino acids long. DNA for the CDR3: TGCGCCAGCAGCTCCGGACCAATGGAAAAACTGTTTTTT. Translated, it gives CASSSGPMEKLFF.

The genes are TRBV11-2 and TRBJ2-1; 13 bases are shared with TRBD2. The CDR3 spans 19 residues. Unmatched junction bases numbered 13, after V lost 8 bases and J lost 0 bases. Germline-derived CDR1 and CDR2 are SGHAT and FQNNGV. CDR3 region: CASGPRTSGSGSSYNEQFF. The CDR3 DNA reads TGTGCCAGCGGCCCGCGGACTAGCGGGAGCGGGAGCTCCTACAATGAGCAGTTCTTC.

The chain employs TRBV20-1 and TRBJ2-7, with D perhaps TRBD2 (5 bases). V was clipped by 6 bases and J by 2 bases, with 17 bases between them. The CDR3 is 14 amino acids. From germline, CDR1 is DFQATT and CDR2 SNEGSKA (reference sequence). For the CDR3, the DNA is TGCAGTGCCCTTACAGACTCGGGGACCTACGAGCAGTACTTC. It is translated as CSALTDSGTYEQYF.